The 23 T cell receptor beta chains below come from one sample, sequenced in a study of T cells in Graves' hyperthyroidism and ophthalmopathy. The CDR3 regions of TCR beta were amplified from RNA transcripts. With the HTBI primer set, the TCR CDR3 went through a first round of RT-PCR. TCRdb fed the multiplex PCR reads into MiXCR, producing one record per CDR3 protein. Counted here are a few hundred thousand distinct CDR3 sequences, around 15% occurring once; the ten biggest clones make up approximately 3.5%. Sample: blood. Source of these receptors: a woman aged 40 to 55 with Graves' ophthalmopathy.

This clonotype was recorded a few times. V and J are TRBV18 and TRBJ2-7, with no clear D. V shed 2 bases and J shed 0 bases, with 8 bases lying between them. The CDR3 is 14 amino acids. Germline CDR1 and CDR2: KGHSH and LQKENI. The CDR3 region is CASSPDHSSYEQYF. For the CDR3, the DNA is TGTGCCAGCTCACCAGATCACAGCTCCTACGAGCAGTACTTC.

The sample holds a few counts of this clonotype. The CDR3 coding sequence is TGTGCCAGCAGTTGGAGCGGGCCAGTAGTGGGGGGCTATGGCTACACCTTC. Translation: CASSWSGPVVGGYGYTF. This chain joins TRBV12-3 or TRBV12-4 and TRBJ1-2; perhaps TRBD1 as D (5 bases). The length of the CDR3 is 17 residues. Trimming took off 4 bases at V and 4 bases at J, with 22 bases between the two ends.

This clonotype was counted between two and nine times. V and J are TRBV6-1 and TRBJ1-4; possibly TRBD1 for D (6 bases). The CDR3 consists of 16 residues. V lost 8 bases and J lost 8, with 24 bases in between. Per the germline V gene, CDR1 is MNHNS and CDR2 is SASEGT. For the CDR3, the DNA is TGTGCCAGCGCCTCCCAGGGGCGAGGACGGGGGGAAAAACTGTTTTTT. As protein: CASASQGRGRGEKLFF.

This clonotype has only a few counts. The chain couples TRBV18 to TRBJ1-1, with 7 bases matching TRBD1. Germline assignment: CDR1 KGHSH and CDR2 LQKENI. With V trimmed by 3 bases and J by 0 bases, 13 bases remained unmatched. This CDR3 region has 18 residues. The CDR3 DNA reads as TGTGCCAGCTCACCGCGACAGGGAGCCGAGCTAATGAACACTGAAGCTTTCTTT. Its translation is CASSPRQGAELMNTEAFF.

The sample holds many counts of this clonotype. The V call is TRBV12-3 or TRBV12-4, the J call TRBJ1-2; no reliable D call. Trimming took off 8 bases at V and 3 bases at J, with 16 bases between the two ends. CDR3 length: 14 residues. DNA of the CDR3: TGTGCCAGCTCCGGGGTTCCGGAGTACTATGGCTACACCTTC. Protein sequence: CASSGVPEYYGYTF.

This clonotype came up a few times. The rearrangement uses TRBV7-2 and TRBJ2-2; D ambiguous. In germline, CDR1 is SGHTA, CDR2 FQGNSA. Trimming removed 1 base from V and 3 bases from J, with 18 bases in between. The CDR3 is 18 amino acids. The CDR3 nucleotides read TGTGCCAGCAGCTTAGAATCCACACCTCCCCTTTACACCGGGGAGCTGTTTTTT. Protein sequence: CASSLESTPPLYTGELFF.

Many counts were recorded for this clonotype. This sequence joins TRBV12-3 or TRBV12-4 and TRBJ2-7; perhaps TRBD1 as D (5 bases). Trimming stripped 5 bases from V and 6 bases from J, with 14 bases between. This CDR3 contains 13 residues. CDR3 nucleotides: TGTGCCAGCAGTCCCTACACTCAGGGCGAGCAGTACTTC. This gives the protein CASSPYTQGEQYF.

In this sample, this clonotype turned up many times. This rearrangement joins TRBV5-1 to TRBJ2-7, with 10 bases fitting TRBD1. Germline assignment: CDR1 SGHRS and CDR2 YFSETQ. The CDR3 sequence is 15 residues long. V gave up 4 bases and J gave up 5 bases; unmatched junction bases: 9. DNA of the CDR3: TGCGCCAGCAGCCTTTGGACAGGGGGGAACGACGAGCAGTACTTC. It encodes CASSLWTGGNDEQYF.

This clonotype appeared a few times. V is TRBV5-1 and J is TRBJ2-7; a possible D gene is TRBD2 (5 bases). The V gene lost 5 bases and the J gene lost 4 bases, with 19 bases spanning the gap. Germline lookup yields CDR1 SGHRS and CDR2 YFSETQ. CDR3 length equals 15 residues. Here the CDR3 DNA reads TGCGCCAGCAGTTCGCCGCCCGGGAAGGTGTACGAGCAGTACTTC. Encoded protein: CASSSPPGKVYEQYF.

V and J are TRBV5-5 and TRBJ2-7; TRBD1 might be the D (6 bases). CDR1 and CDR2 (germline): SGHKS, YYEKEE (reference sequence). The V gene lost 2 bases and the J gene lost 2 bases, with 14 bases spanning the gap. The CDR3 is 15 amino acids. For the CDR3, the DNA is TGTGCCAGCAGCTTCGGACAGCTCCTAGCCTACGAGCAGTACTTC. As protein: CASSFGQLLAYEQYF.

The chain links TRBV5-8 to TRBJ2-1, with 7 bases matching TRBD2. Germline CDR1 SGHTS, CDR2 YDEGEE. V dropped 4 bases and J dropped 9; count of bases not matched to a gene: 4. The CDR3 length is 12 residues. CDR3 protein: CASSLGLSEQFF. CDR3 in DNA: TGTGCCAGCAGCCTGGGACTAAGTGAGCAGTTCTTC. The entire variable domain, with the rest obtained from reference TRBV5-8 and TRBJ2-1, is as follows: EAGVTQSPTHLIKTRGQQATLRCSPISGHTSVYWYQQALGLGLQFLLWYDEGEERNRGNFPPRFSGRQFPNYSSELNVNALELEDSALYLCASSLGLSEQFFGPGTRLTVL.

This clonotype was recorded at least ten times. The J gene is TRBJ2-3, the V gene TRBV2; D unresolved. V was cut by 4 bases and J by 3 bases, with 11 bases left in between. This CDR3 region has 14 residues. CDR1 is SNHLY and CDR2 is FYNNEI in the germline V gene. The CDR3 spells CASSGVTGTDTQYF. The CDR3 DNA reads as TGTGCCAGCAGTGGAGTGACTGGGACAGATACGCAGTATTTT.

V and J are TRBV10-3 and TRBJ2-3; 7 bases align to TRBD1. V shed 6 bases and J 6 bases; nucleotides not matched to a gene: 9. Germline V gives CDR1 ENHRY, CDR2 SYGVKD. The length of the CDR3 is 14 residues. This chain's CDR3 is CAISLTGNQDTQYF. In nucleotides, the CDR3 is TGTGCCATCAGCCTGACAGGGAATCAGGATACGCAGTATTTT.

This clonotype was seen repeatedly, ten times or more. This sequence joins TRBV10-3 and TRBJ2-7; 7 bases are shared with TRBD2. From germline, CDR1 is ENHRY and CDR2 SYGVKD. The CDR3 is 14 amino acids. The CDR3 DNA reads TGTGTAACTCGAGCGGGACGGAGCTCCTACGAGCAGTACTTC. Its translation is CVTRAGRSSYEQYF.

This clonotype was observed a handful of times. CDR3 residues: CASDRGDRDSTGELFF. DNA of the CDR3: TGCGCCAGCGACCGAGGGGACAGGGATTCCACCGGGGAGCTGTTTTTT. This chain connects TRBV5-1 to TRBJ2-2; 9 bases line up with TRBD1. There are 16 residues in the CDR3. Germline V gene sequence: CDR1 SGHRS, CDR2 YFSETQ. V lost 7 bases and J lost 4; bases outside the gene matches: 11.

This clonotype was seen repeatedly, ten times or more. The V and J genes are TRBV19 and TRBJ1-2; no firm D call. The CDR3 has 12 amino acids. V lost 6 bases and J lost 6, with 11 bases in between. CDR1 and CDR2 (germline): LNHDA, SQIVND (reference sequence). Written as DNA, the CDR3 is TGTGCCAGTAGACTTGGAGGGAATGGCTACACCTTC. As protein: CASRLGGNGYTF. The full variable domain, rest sourced from reference TRBV19 and TRBJ1-2, is DGGITQSPKYLFRKEGQNVTLSCEQNLNHDAMYWYRQDPGQGLRLIYYSQIVNDFQKGDIAEGYSVSREKKESFPLTVTSAQKNPTAFYLCASRLGGNGYTFGSGTRLTVV.

The gene calls are TRBV6-1 and TRBJ1-6; D is unclear. The V gene's germline CDR1 is MNHNS and CDR2 SASEGT. The V and J ends lost 5 bases and 10 bases respectively, with 15 bases between them. The CDR3 has 14 residues. CDR3 bases: TGTGCCAGCAGTCAACAGAGAATGGGATCACCCCTCCACTTT. Residues: CASSQQRMGSPLHF.

This clonotype has at least ten counts. The chain recombines TRBV11-2 with TRBJ2-7; D possibly corresponds to TRBD2 (6 bases). V was trimmed by 5 bases and J by 1 base, leaving 15 bases between them. The germline CDR1 and CDR2 sequences are SGHAT and FQNNGV. The CDR3 is made up of 15 amino acids. This CDR3 reads CASSPSWAGSYEQYF. CDR3 sequence (DNA): TGTGCCAGCAGCCCCAGTTGGGCGGGGTCCTACGAGCAGTACTTC.

Many counts were recorded for this clonotype. V is TRBV5-1 and J is TRBJ1-2; D perhaps matches TRBD1 (6 bases). The CDR3 runs to 13 residues. V dropped 0 bases and J dropped 8 bases, with 11 bases sitting between them. Germline V gives CDR1 SGHRS, CDR2 YFSETQ. The CDR3 region has the DNA TGCGCCAGCAGCTTGGATGGACAGTGGGGCTACACCTTC. Its translation is CASSLDGQWGYTF.

There are many counts of this clonotype. V is TRBV7-9 and J is TRBJ2-7; 9 nucleotides match TRBD2. V trimming: 7 bases; J trimming: 5 bases; junction bases outside the gene matches: 9. The CDR3 contains 14 residues. The germline CDR1 and CDR2 sequences are SEHNR and FQNEAQ (reference sequence). CDR3 residues: CASNPSGRLDEQYF. For the CDR3, the DNA is TGTGCCAGCAACCCAAGCGGGAGGCTGGACGAGCAGTACTTC. Filled out from reference TRBV7-9 and TRBJ2-7, the complete variable domain reads DTGVSQNPRHKITKRGQNVTFRCDPISEHNRLYWYRQTLGQGPEFLTYFQNEAQLEKSRLLSDRFSAERPKGSFSTLEIQRTEQGDSAMYLCASNPSGRLDEQYFGPGTRLTVT.

Ten or more counts support this clonotype. The chain combines TRBV7-2 with TRBJ2-3; 7 bases fit TRBD2. Per the germline V gene, CDR1 is SGHTA and CDR2 is FQGNSA. The CDR3 spans 15 residues. Unmatched junction bases numbered 12, after V lost 7 bases and J lost 5 bases. CDR3 residues: CASNLGGGWIDTQYF. In DNA, the CDR3 is TGTGCCAGCAACCTTGGGGGGGGGTGGATAGATACGCAGTATTTT.

This clonotype came up many times. The V gene is TRBV2, the J gene TRBJ2-2; 7 bases match TRBD2. V shed 8 bases, J shed 6 bases, and the junction held 9 bases outside the gene matches. Germline lookup yields CDR1 SNHLY and CDR2 FYNNEI. The length of the CDR3 is 14 residues. The CDR3 DNA reads TGTGCCAGCGGGGGGGACCTCTGGGCCGGGGAGCTGTTTTTT. Its translation is CASGGDLWAGELFF.

This clonotype was detected many times. The V call is TRBV28, the J call TRBJ2-3; perhaps D is TRBD1 or TRBD2 (5 bases each). The length of the CDR3 is 12 residues. CDR1 and CDR2 from the germline V gene are MDHEN and SYDVKM. V was shortened by 5 bases and J by 4 bases, with 7 bases between the two germline ends. CDR3 nucleotides: TGTGCCAGCAGTGAGGGGTCAGATACGCAGTATTTT. Its translation is CASSEGSDTQYF. The full variable domain, rest sourced from reference TRBV28 and TRBJ2-3, is DVKVTQSSRYLVKRTGEKVFLECVQDMDHENMFWYRQDPGLGLRLIYFSYDVKMKEKGDIPEGYSVSREKKERFSLILESASTNQTSMYLCASSEGSDTQYFGPGTRLTVL.